This T cell receptor (beta chain) emerged from a study of vaccination and CD4 T cells after COVID-19. This sample's treatment: approximately 10-day PBMC culture with coronavirus spike peptide pools or control peptides (ViraFEST assay). The collection of CD4+ T cells from the unexposed donor took place before the COVID-19 pandemic (2011-2018). For this clonotype: Antigen: not known. A read error may produce the germline difference seen at one junction end.

Germline CDR1 and CDR2: MGHRA and YSYEKL. The CDR3 loop spans 13 amino acids. The study sequenced cultured CD4+ T cell DNA using the Oncomine TCR Beta short-read assay. The genomic DNA was obtained from cultured CD4+ T cells by extraction with the QIAamp micro DNA kit. TCRdb reanalysed the PCR reads using MiXCR and keeps one entry per CDR3 protein. The data show about 8,800 distinct CDR3 sequences, 35% seen once. The sequence came from a human donor in good health. The chain is built from TRBV4-1 and TRBJ1-5; D is uncertain. Sequenced: CD4+ T cells from blood, cultured in vitro. The CDR3 coding sequence is TGCGCCAGCAGCCGCCCCGACGATCAGCGCCAGCATTTT. Translated, it gives CASSRPDDQRQHF.